The next 20 T cell receptor beta chains were all read from a single sample in a study of cytomegalovirus exposure and HLA in healthy donors. PCR primers comprised 60 Vbeta and 13 Jbeta primers. Repertoires were generated with immunoSEQ multiplex PCR, while TCRdb's copy carries only in-frame clones and drops some. The table shows around 180,000 clones, with approximately 79% occurring only once. Sequenced material: PBMCs. The receptors shown here come from a woman aged 40 to 49 in good health and CMV-seronegative.

The V gene is TRBV6-5, the J gene TRBJ1-1; the D is unclear. V dropped 5 bases and J dropped 0 bases, with 7 bases sitting between them. Per germline, CDR1 MNHEY and CDR2 SVGAGI. The length of the CDR3 is 13 residues. The CDR3 sequence is CASSETLNTEAFF. CDR3 DNA: TGTGCCAGCAGTGAGACTTTGAACACTGAAGCTTTCTTT.

The CDR3 DNA is TGTGCCAGCAGCCGTAGTCCCTACGAGCAGTACTTC. It yields the protein CASSRSPYEQYF. The chain links TRBV11-2 to TRBJ2-7; D is unresolved. The V gene's germline CDR1 is SGHAT and CDR2 FQNNGV. V shed 5 bases and J shed 2 bases, with 7 bases lying between them. The CDR3 spans 12 residues.

This clone occurred many times. The J gene is TRBJ1-1, the V gene TRBV29-1, with 7 bases that match TRBD1. Trimming removed 4 bases from V and 10 bases from J; junction bases left unmatched: 18. There are 15 residues in the CDR3. Germline assignment: CDR1 SQVTM and CDR2 ANQGSEA. CDR3 DNA: TGCAGCGTTGGGGGCACCCCGGGACAGACGGTTCGAGCTTTCTTT. It translates to CSVGGTPGQTVRAFF.

The chain couples TRBV28 to TRBJ1-1, with D possibly TRBD1 on 5 matching bases. Trimming left V 11 bases short and J 4 bases short, with 14 bases between. The germline gives CDR1 MDHEN, CDR2 SYDVKM. There are 12 residues in the CDR3. CDR3 loop: CAGLQDTTEAFF. The CDR3 coding sequence is TGTGCCGGATTACAGGATACCACTGAAGCTTTCTTT.

This clone has a handful of counts. This chain joins TRBV6-6 and TRBJ1-3, with 7 bases matching TRBD1. Germline V CDR1 and CDR2: MNHNY, SVGAGI (reference sequence). The V segment lost 5 bases and the J segment 0 bases; nucleotides outside the gene matches: 7. This CDR3 contains 16 residues. The CDR3 nucleotides are TGTGCCAGCAGTGCTGGACAGGCCTACTCTGGAAACACCATATATTTT. As protein: CASSAGQAYSGNTIYF.

This chain joins TRBV6-6 and TRBJ1-1, with D possibly TRBD1 on 6 matching bases. V was shortened by 6 bases and J by 4 bases, with 12 bases between the two germline ends. The CDR3 loop spans 13 amino acids. CDR1 MNHNY and CDR2 SVGAGI come from the germline V gene (reference sequence). Here the CDR3 reads CASSYTGITEAFF. The CDR3 DNA is TGTGCCAGCAGCTACACAGGGATCACTGAAGCTTTCTTT.

The chain is built from TRBV27 and TRBJ1-2; TRBD1 might be the D (6 bases). CDR1 is MNHEY and CDR2 is SMNVEV in the germline V gene (reference sequence). This CDR3 is 15 amino acids long. V dropped 3 bases and J dropped 1 base, with 12 bases sitting between them. CDR3 loop: CASSLRGAINYGYTF. CDR3 nucleotide sequence: TGTGCCAGCAGTTTGCGGGGGGCGATTAACTATGGCTACACCTTC.

The rearrangement links TRBV5-1 to TRBJ2-5; 11 positions match TRBD2. With 4 bases clipped from V and 1 base from J, the junction kept 9 bases outside the gene matches. Germline V CDR1 and CDR2: SGHRS, YFSETQ. This CDR3 is built from 17 residues. CDR3 region: CASSRSSGGPSQETQYF. CDR3 nucleotides: TGCGCCAGCAGCCGTTCTAGCGGGGGGCCCTCCCAAGAGACCCAGTACTTC.

J is TRBJ2-1 and V is TRBV13; D is uncertain. V lost 4 bases to trimming and J lost 7 bases, with 11 bases between them. CDR3 length: 13 amino acids. Germline V lookup: CDR1 PRHDT, CDR2 FYEKMQ (reference sequence). In nucleotides, the CDR3 is TGTGCCAGCAGCTCCCGGGTCGATAATGAGCAGTTCTTC. It is translated as CASSSRVDNEQFF.

The genes are TRBV19 and TRBJ2-7, with 8 positions matching TRBD1. The CDR3 consists of 15 residues. The junction had 5 bases not matched to a gene; V was cut back by 3 bases and J by 1 base. The germline gives CDR1 LNHDA, CDR2 SQIVND (reference sequence). The CDR3 region is CASSIGDRFSYEQYF. The CDR3 DNA is TGTGCCAGTAGTATTGGGGACAGGTTTTCCTACGAGCAGTACTTC.

The CDR3 DNA follows: TGTGCCAGCAGCGTTTGGGGCGGGAGTCGGTCCTACAATGAGCAGTTCTTC. It encodes CASSVWGGSRSYNEQFF. The rearrangement uses TRBV7-9 and TRBJ2-1; TRBD2 aligns across 7 bases. Trimming at V came to 5 bases and at J to 1 base, leaving 11 bases not matched to a gene. Germline V gene data show CDR1 as SEHNR and CDR2 as FQNEAQ (reference sequence). The CDR3 sequence is 17 residues long.

This clone was found once. The junction shows a germline mismatch at one end, possibly a read error. The chain combines TRBV7-9 with TRBJ1-1; 9 nucleotides match TRBD1. Germline CDR1 SEHNR, CDR2 FQNEAQ (reference sequence). This CDR3 contains 14 residues. The CDR3 DNA reads TGTTCCAGCAGCTTAGAGGGACAGGGTGCTGAAGCTTTCTTT. Amino acid sequence: CSSSLEGQGAEAFF.

This clone was picked up one time. This chain joins TRBV9 and TRBJ1-1, with 7 bases lining up with TRBD1. Germline lookup yields CDR1 SGDLS and CDR2 YYNGEE. This CDR3 contains 14 residues. Trimming at V came to 3 bases and at J to 8 bases, leaving 10 bases not matched to a gene. The CDR3 region has the DNA TGTGCCAGCAGCGCTCGGCCGGGACAGTGGGAAGCTTTCTTT. This gives the protein CASSARPGQWEAFF. Filled out from reference TRBV9 and TRBJ1-1, the complete variable domain reads DSGVTQTPKHLITATGQRVTLRCSPRSGDLSVYWYQQSLDQGLQFLIQYYNGEERAKGNILERFSAQQFPDLHSELNLSSLELGDSALYFCASSARPGQWEAFFGQGTRLTVV.

The CDR3 coding sequence is TGCAGCGTTGGGATCAGGGGAGAGACCCAGTACTTC. This gives the protein CSVGIRGETQYF. The J gene is TRBJ2-5, the V gene TRBV29-1, with D possibly matching TRBD1 (6 bases). V was trimmed by 4 bases and J by 4 bases, leaving 10 bases between them. The CDR3 covers 12 residues. Germline CDR1 is SQVTM and CDR2 is ANQGSEA.

The chain is built from TRBV6-5 and TRBJ1-2, with 7 positions matching TRBD1. Germline V gives CDR1 MNHEY, CDR2 SVGAGI. J gave up 4 bases and V 6 bases, and 8 bases lay outside the gene matches. The CDR3 runs to 14 residues. The CDR3 nucleotides are TGTGCCAGCAGAAACAGGGGAGCTCCCTATGGCTACACCTTC. Residues: CASRNRGAPYGYTF.

With respect to this clone: The junction does not match germline at one end; this may be a read error. The rearrangement uses TRBV9 and TRBJ2-5, with 11 bases aligning to TRBD2. CDR1 and CDR2 (germline): SGDLS, YYNGEE. This CDR3 contains 15 residues. The CDR3 is CASSVEWGLAAGVNF. In nucleotides, the CDR3 is TGTGCCAGCAGCGTAGAGTGGGGACTAGCGGCGGGAGTGAACTTC.

J is TRBJ2-5 and V is TRBV6-1; 11 positions agree with TRBD2. Unmatched junction bases numbered 3, after V lost 5 bases and J lost 4 bases. This CDR3 spans 14 amino acids. Germline-derived CDR1 and CDR2 are MNHNS and SASEGT. This CDR3 is CASSTGTSGETQYF. CDR3 coding DNA: TGTGCCAGCAGTACTGGGACTAGCGGAGAGACCCAGTACTTC.

This clone was detected only a few times. The CDR3 region is CASSLDRPRDEQYF. The CDR3 region has the DNA TGCGCCAGCAGCTTGGACAGGCCAAGGGACGAGCAGTACTTC. The chain joins TRBV5-1 to TRBJ2-7; a weak D match, TRBD1 (5 bases). V was clipped by 0 bases and J by 5 bases, with 12 bases between them. Germline CDR1 and CDR2: SGHRS and YFSETQ. There are 14 residues in the CDR3.

This chain connects TRBV2 to TRBJ2-1, with TRBD1 matching 8 bases. The CDR3 spans 15 residues. The ends lost 4 bases at V and 5 bases at J; junction bases unmatched: 7. In germline, CDR1 is SNHLY, CDR2 FYNNEI. CDR3 nucleotides: TGTGCCAGCAGTGCGGACAGGGTCCCAGACAATGAGCAGTTCTTC. Its protein product is CASSADRVPDNEQFF.

The V and J genes are TRBV11-3 and TRBJ1-1; a possible D gene is TRBD1 (5 bases). V was shortened by 1 base and J by 0 bases, with 9 bases between the two germline ends. There are 15 residues in the CDR3. Per the germline V gene, CDR1 is SGHNT and CDR2 is YENEEA. The CDR3 coding sequence is TGTGCCAGCAGCTTAGGAGCCAGGGTGAACACTGAAGCTTTCTTT. Translation: CASSLGARVNTEAFF. Full variable domain (missing parts from reference TRBV11-3 and TRBJ1-1): EAGVVQSPRYKIIEKKQPVAFWCNPISGHNTLYWYLQNLGQGPELLIRYENEEAVDDSQLPKDRFSAERLKGVDSTLKIQPAELGDSAVYLCASSLGARVNTEAFFGQGTRLTVV.